The rows below give T cell receptor beta chains drawn from one sample of a study of blood T cells in healthy people across ages. TCRdb processed the 5' RACE reads anew with MiXCR; each CDR3 protein has one entry. This table holds about 1,400,000 distinct CDR3 sequences, approximately 40% found once. Sequenced input: blood. These receptors were collected from a woman under 30 in good health. Each CDR3 is given with its conserved first and last residue. Not all rows give a size; the values are once, few, many and, for expanded clones, a class.

clone_size,v_call,j_call,cdr3_aa
few,TRBV6-5,TRBJ1-6,CASSYSVEGIPPLHF
few,TRBV29-1,TRBJ2-7,CSVEWTGSAYEQYF
-,TRBV7-2,TRBJ2-5,CASSLGLASGQETQYF
many,TRBV2,TRBJ2-7,CASRDGASYEQYF
-,TRBV4-1,TRBJ2-2,CASSQEITGTGELFF
-,TRBV7-9,TRBJ2-5,CASSLAVRMRETQYF
-,TRBV19,TRBJ2-2,CASSISYSGELFF
few,TRBV11-2,TRBJ1-1,CASSSGLGGITEAFF
few,TRBV20-1,TRBJ2-3,CSARDQGPGRGTDTQYF
-,TRBV4-2,TRBJ2-1,CAGSQGMAGAYNEQFF
-,TRBV5-1,TRBJ2-1,CASSLMGSVREQFF